This T cell receptor (beta chain) is drawn from a study of blood T cells in healthy people across ages. CDR3 length: 13 residues. Germline V gives CDR1 GTSNPN, CDR2 SVGIG (reference sequence). Deletions cut 4 bases from V and 7 bases from J, with 14 bases between. Sample-barcoded 5' priming and a J-beta primer mix drove a second PCR of roughly 6 to 12 cycles. TCRdb passed the 5' RACE reads through MiXCR, listing each CDR3 protein once. The table lists just under 900,000 distinct CDR3 sequences, 25% to 30% of them singletons. Every sample yielded at least 6.5 million isolated PBMCs. Source material: blood. The TCR was taken from a woman aged 80 or older in good health. The chain couples TRBV30 to TRBJ2-1; tentative D call: TRBD1 (5 bases). CDR3: CAWTLQARNEQFF. The CDR3, as DNA: TGTGCCTGGACTTTACAGGCTAGAAATGAGCAGTTCTTC.